This TCR beta chain was sequenced for a study of CD4 T cells in relation to SARS-CoV-2 and coronaviruses. This CDR3 region has 17 residues. Germline lookup yields CDR1 SGHRS and CDR2 YFSETQ. The ends were cut back, 4 bases at V and 0 bases at J, with 17 bases in the middle. Points on this clone: Its cognate antigen is unknown.

The data were produced by immunoSEQ multiplex PCR, yet TCRdb's version contains in-frame clones alone and is incomplete. The sample shows 35,000 to 40,000 clones, more than 70% of them seen only once. Naive and memory CD4+ T cells were separated from cryopreserved PBMCs. The V and J genes are TRBV5-1 and TRBJ2-1; D may match TRBD1 or TRBD2 (5 bases each). The clonotype was recovered from an adult with COVID-19. The sample taken for sequencing was naive CD4+ T cells from PBMCs, cultured in vitro. Described subset: naive CD4+ T cells isolated by negative enrichment. The DNA for the CDR3 is TGCGCCAGCAGCCCCGGGACGACACTAAGCTCCTACAATGAGCAGTTCTTC. Its protein is CASSPGTTLSSYNEQFF.